This T cell receptor (beta chain) was retrieved from a study of blood T cells in healthy people across ages (dated by TCRdb to the mid-2010s). Turning to the overall study: In model experiments, roughly one uniquely barcoded TCR beta cDNA molecule per two T cells was captured by template switching. Using deep sequencing normalized with unique cDNA molecular identifiers, the study measured how TCR beta repertoire diversity changes with age. The donors were split into four age groups: young (average about 15 years), middle-aged (39), aged (more than 55) and long-lived (over 80). To avoid experimental bias, donors of different ages were distributed randomly across sequencing lanes. The study analyzed two additional independent replicas of 1 million unique cDNA reads from the same blood draw for two donors, one aged 18 to 30 and one aged 80 or older. Broad study findings and their caveats: Compared with the aged group, the long-lived group had more naive CD4+ T cells, fewer expanded clones and increased TCR diversity, suggesting age selection. Estimates of total diversity based on one million sequenced T cells were regarded as lower bounds and as underestimates. The CMV infection status of donors was not known, potentially confounding age-related changes in expanded clonotypes. Because profiling used bulk unsorted PBMCs, naive and antigen-experienced compartments could not be compared conclusively. The percentage of naive T cells measured by flow cytometry correlated strongly with observed TCR beta diversity. Observed TCR beta diversity per million T cells fell roughly linearly with age, and a significant reduction was already apparent by age roughly 40.

The sample holds a few counts of this clonotype. Its recognized antigen is unknown. There are no base qualities to consult, and no much larger clone falls within one base. The library was produced with 5' RACE. TCRdb names Illumina HiSeq 2500 as the instrument used. The second PCR ran for about 6 to 11 cycles and used a J-beta primer mix along with a sample-barcoded 5' primer. A unique molecular identifier was introduced onto each TCR beta cDNA molecule by a template-switch 5' adaptor carrying 12 random nucleotides. Each sample yielded at least 2.5 million CDR3-containing paired-end reads. First-strand cDNA synthesis was performed from all RNA using the Mint cDNA synthesis kit, with priming by a TRBC-specific oligonucleotide. Following uracil-DNA glycosylase treatment, all cDNA underwent a first 18-cycle PCR with the universal primers M1SS and BC2_uni_R. For the original study's pipeline: Each sample was normalized by randomly selecting 1 million high-quality reads, each carrying a distinct molecular identifier. Instead of being binned into consensus sequences, reads with shared molecular identifiers were discarded. CDR3 identification, clonotype clustering and error correction used MiTCR with a Q25 quality threshold and the strictest error-elimination algorithm. A nonparametric unseen species model with Euler transformation was used to estimate lower-bound total TCR beta diversity. TCRdb handled the public reads itself, with Q25 trimming in fastp and clone calling in MiXCR, and kept productive beta chains. Every entry covers one CDR3 protein and lists the most common genes and DNA from its rows. The V and J calls shown here were made by TCRdb, not taken from the authors' results. The sample has roughly 1,300,000 distinct CDR3 sequences on record, roughly 59% of them singletons. The biggest ten clones account for 6.5% to 8.5% of the sample.

CDR1 SGHAT and CDR2 FQNNGV are derived from the germline V gene. At the junction V is shortened by 1 base and J by 2 bases, with 17 bases in between. There are 17 amino acids in the CDR3, from cysteine to phenylalanine inclusive. Only the CDR3 DNA stays, 51 bases, in frame from base 1. Systemically healthy Caucasian individuals from Russia, some 36 in total and aged roughly 6 to 100 years, were included as donors. Approximately 11 milliliters of peripheral blood were drawn from each donor into EDTA-treated Vacutainer tubes. PBMCs were isolated by Ficoll-Paque density-gradient centrifugation, with at least 7 million obtained per sample. Trizol reagent was used to extract total RNA from PBMCs, with at least 6 micrograms per sample. Naive CD45RAhigh/CD27high T cell percentages were measured by flow cytometry on a PBMC aliquot from every donor.

Material: blood. This clonotype was obtained from a man between 18 and 29 years old in good health. The receptor chain draws on TRBV11-2 and TRBJ1-2; the D gene is perhaps TRBD1, from 5 matching bases. The CDR3: CASSLGRGPSPNYGYTF. The sequence in DNA is TGTGCCAGCAGCTTAGGGAGGGGACCGTCCCCAAACTATGGCTACACCTTC.